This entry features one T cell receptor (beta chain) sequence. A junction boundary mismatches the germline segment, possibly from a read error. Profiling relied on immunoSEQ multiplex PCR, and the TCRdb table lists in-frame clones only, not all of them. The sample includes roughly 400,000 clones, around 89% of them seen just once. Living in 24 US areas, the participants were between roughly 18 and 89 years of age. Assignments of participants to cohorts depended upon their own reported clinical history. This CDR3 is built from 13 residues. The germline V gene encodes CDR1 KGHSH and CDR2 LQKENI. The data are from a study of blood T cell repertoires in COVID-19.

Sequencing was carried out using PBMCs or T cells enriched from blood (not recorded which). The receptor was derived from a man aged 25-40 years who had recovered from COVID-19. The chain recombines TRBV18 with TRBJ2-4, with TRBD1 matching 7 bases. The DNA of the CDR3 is TGTGCCAGCTCATCGAGACAGGGATTGGATCCTGACTTC. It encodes CASSSRQGLDPDF. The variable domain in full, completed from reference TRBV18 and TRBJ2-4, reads NAGVMQNPRHLVRRRGQEARLRCSPMKGHSHVYWYRQLPEEGLKFMVYLQKENIIDESGMPKERFSAEFPKEGPSILRIQQVVRGDSAAYFCASSSRQGLDPDFGAGTRLSVL.